This TCR beta chain was sequenced in a study of human T cells and chemical hapten exposure (dated by TCRdb to about 2021). Turning to the overall study: For sensitization, 2% DPC in acetone was applied to a 2 cm by 2 cm area of upper inner arm skin. The study tracked peripheral blood TCR repertoire changes in vivo during primary and secondary sensitization to the hapten diphenylcyclopropenone (DPC) in alopecia patients. Patch testing was done on the upper back using Finn chambers containing 0.01% DPC, and results were scored after 6 days according to International Contact Dermatitis Research Group standards. Blood was sampled from patients pre-sensitization (week 0) and at 2, 6 and about 24 weeks after DPC sensitization. About 27 alopecia patients gave blood for TCR sequencing at one to four time points (pre-sensitization, 2, 6 and 24 weeks). Throughout the study period of roughly 24 weeks, patients also received therapeutic DPC doses to the scalp every week. The mostly female patient cohort included alopecia areata with under or over 50% scalp involvement, alopecia totalis and alopecia universalis. Libraries were pooled for sequencing, and variation in per-sample TCR yields was attributed mainly to small differences in library volumes within the pool. Overall study outcomes, separate from this receptor: DPC sensitization did not change the number of TCRs with a frequency above 1 in 1000, and there was no evidence of changes in global repertoire structure. The number of PT1 expanded TCRs positively correlated with patch test score, significant at thresholds 8, 16 and 32 but not 4. All patients had alopecia, a presumed autoimmune disease, so their immune response might differ from that of healthy individuals. Significantly more large CDR3 similarity clusters were formed by expanded TCRs than by pre-sensitization or healthy control sets, consistent with antigen-driven responses. Repeated subsampling changed both the strength of the expansion versus patch-test correlation and the threshold at which the correlation became significant.

Library preparation used RACE. The run used a NextSeq 500. During library preparation, unique molecular identifiers were attached to individual cDNA molecules so that TCRs could be counted quantitatively and reproducibly. From each blood RNA sample, both TCR alpha and TCR beta chains were sequenced. The original methods were these. A median of about 87,000 TCRs per sample was observed, with a range of about 23,224 to 750,000. The Decombinator software suite was used to annotate the V, J and CDR3 of the TCR reads. To make PS versus PT1 abundance plots, every sample was subsampled to the same number of TCRs (28,000). Expanded TCRs were defined as absent before sensitization and observed at least eight times at the 2-week time point. TCRdb trimmed public reads at Q25 via fastp, called clones via MiXCR and kept in-frame beta chains. A single entry per CDR3 protein holds the most common genes and DNA from its merged rows. The V and J calls and clone size are TCRdb's, not the authors'. The sample profile shows 120,000 or so distinct CDR3 sequences; about 11% of them were found once. Of the sample, around 2.2% falls within the top ten clones.

V is cut by 3 bases and J by 0 bases, and the space between the germline ends is 7 bases. Taken from the germline V gene, the CDR1 and CDR2 loops are MDHEN and SYDVKM. The CDR3, from cysteine to phenylalanine, totals 14 residues. The sequence is cut down to CDR3 DNA, 42 bases in frame from base 1. Details on this clonotype: It lacks a known antigen. No per-base quality is available; no much larger clone lies one base away.

Explained via the paper, the time point label denotes: patch test 3, about 24 weeks after DPC sensitization. The sample's treatment or condition label, decoded: therapeutic diphenylcyclopropenone sensitization with weekly scalp DPC. Blood at each patch-test visit was drawn before the patch test was applied. Eligible patients were aged 18 to 70, diagnosed with alopecia, deemed suitable for DPC therapy, and excluded if pregnant. Total RNA was extracted from unfractionated whole blood that had been collected in Tempus Blood RNA tubes. Sample: whole blood, taken in connection with sensitization to the hapten diphenylcyclopropenone (DPC). The chain is made from TRBV28 and TRBJ2-3, with the D gene too uncertain to name. The receptor was derived from a woman in her forties or fifties with alopecia areata. Some clones in this sample may be carry-over from other donors' samples. The DNA sequence reads TGTGCCAGCAGTTTTCGGCAGAGCACAGATACGCAGTATTTT. Its product reads: CASSFRQSTDTQYF.